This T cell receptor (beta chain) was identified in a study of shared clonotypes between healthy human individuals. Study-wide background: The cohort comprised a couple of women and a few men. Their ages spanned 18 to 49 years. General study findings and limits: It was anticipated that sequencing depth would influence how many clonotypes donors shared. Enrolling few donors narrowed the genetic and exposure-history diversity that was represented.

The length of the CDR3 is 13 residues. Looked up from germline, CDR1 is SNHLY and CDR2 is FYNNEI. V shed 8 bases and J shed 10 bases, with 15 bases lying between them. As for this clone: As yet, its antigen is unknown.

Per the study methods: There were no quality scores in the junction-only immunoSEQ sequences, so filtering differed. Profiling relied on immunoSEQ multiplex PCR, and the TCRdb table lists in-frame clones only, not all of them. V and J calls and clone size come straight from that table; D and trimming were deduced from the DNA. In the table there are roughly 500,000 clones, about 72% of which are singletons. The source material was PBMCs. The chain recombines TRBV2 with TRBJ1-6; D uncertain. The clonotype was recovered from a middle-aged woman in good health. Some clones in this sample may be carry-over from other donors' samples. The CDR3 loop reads CASEREEESPLHF. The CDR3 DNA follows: TGTGCCAGCGAAAGGGAAGAAGAGTCACCCCTCCACTTT.